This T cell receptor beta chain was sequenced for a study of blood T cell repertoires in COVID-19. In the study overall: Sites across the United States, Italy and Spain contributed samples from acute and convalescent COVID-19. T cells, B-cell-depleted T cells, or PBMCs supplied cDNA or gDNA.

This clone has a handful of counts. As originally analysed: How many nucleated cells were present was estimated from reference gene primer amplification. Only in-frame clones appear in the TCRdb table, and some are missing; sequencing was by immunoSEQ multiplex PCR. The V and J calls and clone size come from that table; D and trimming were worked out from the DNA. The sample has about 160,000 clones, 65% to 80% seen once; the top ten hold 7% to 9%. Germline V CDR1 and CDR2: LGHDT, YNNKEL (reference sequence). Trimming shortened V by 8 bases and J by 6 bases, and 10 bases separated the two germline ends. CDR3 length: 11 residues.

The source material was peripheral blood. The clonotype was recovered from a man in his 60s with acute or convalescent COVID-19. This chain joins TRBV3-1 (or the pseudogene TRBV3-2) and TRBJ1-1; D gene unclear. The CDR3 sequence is CASGSLPEAFF. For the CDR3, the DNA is TGTGCCAGCGGGAGTCTACCTGAAGCTTTCTTT.